This TCR beta chain is from a study of blood T cell repertoires in COVID-19. Assay used: immunoSEQ multiplex PCR; TCRdb lists only in-frame clones, some missing. This table has tens of thousands of clones, roughly 80% appearing once. This CDR3 is built from 16 residues. The V gene's germline CDR1 is KGHDR and CDR2 SFDVKD. V was clipped by 5 bases and J by 5 bases; unmatched bases: 11. Material: peripheral blood. The sequence was obtained from a woman aged 80 or older with acute or convalescent COVID-19. The rearrangement links TRBV24-1 to TRBJ2-5; 9 positions agree with TRBD2. CDR3 in DNA: TGTGCCACCAGTGGACCCCGGCTAGCGGGGCAGGAGACCCAGTACTTC. Residues: CATSGPRLAGQETQYF.